These 18 T cell receptor beta chains were all obtained from the same sample, sequenced in a study of CD8 T cells in cerebrospinal fluid in Alzheimer's disease. Each CDR3 protein gets one entry in TCRdb, which reprocessed the 10x single-cell sequencing reads and gives no DNA. The sample holds 800 to 950 distinct CDR3 sequences. Sequencing was carried out using cerebrospinal fluid. The receptors shown here come from a human donor with Parkinson's disease.

The V gene is TRBV29-1, the J gene TRBJ2-1; TCRdb proposes TRBD1, but this gene call is untestable without DNA. Germline loops: CDR1 SQVTM, CDR2 ANQGSEA. The CDR3 covers 11 residues. The CDR3 loop reads CSVGPGPEQFF.

This clonotype is medium-sized by frequency. The CDR3 sequence is CASSPWDDPYEQYF. The chain is built from TRBV7-2 and TRBJ2-7; the D call of TRBD1 rests on TCRdb alone, since no DNA is present to check it. Germline loops: CDR1 SGHTA, CDR2 FQGNSA. There are 14 residues in the CDR3.

This clonotype shows up as medium-sized by frequency. J is TRBJ2-7 and V is TRBV18; TCRdb gives TRBD1 as the D gene, but with no DNA this cannot be confirmed. CDR3 length: 13 amino acids. Germline V CDR1 and CDR2: KGHSH, LQKENI. CDR3 region: CASSPTPRQEQYF.

Frequency places this clonotype as large. The rearrangement uses TRBV6-1 and TRBJ2-1; there is no DNA to check the TCRdb D call of TRBD2. This CDR3 spans 17 amino acids. CDR1 is MNHNS, CDR2 SASEGT, per germline. The CDR3 region is CASPAPPGLATYNEQFF.

This clonotype registers medium-sized (0.01 to 0.1%) by frequency. The chain uses TRBV19 and TRBJ2-3; TCRdb's D call of TRBD1 is untestable without DNA. Germline CDR1 reads LNHDA; CDR2 reads SQIVND (reference sequence). The CDR3 has 14 amino acids. The CDR3 loop reads CASTPQGVGDTQYF.

This clonotype is classed as medium-sized (0.01 to 0.1%) by frequency. This chain connects TRBV6-4 to TRBJ2-3; TCRdb designates TRBD1, a call that cannot be tested without DNA. The CDR3 contains 14 residues. Germline CDR1 is MRHNA and CDR2 is SNTAGT. The CDR3 reads CASGAGGDTDTQYF.

This clonotype is medium-sized by frequency. CDR3 residues: CASSYKGGETQYF. This chain uses TRBV6-2 or TRBV6-3 with TRBJ2-5; the D call from TCRdb, TRBD1, cannot be confirmed without DNA. Germline loops: CDR1 MNHEY, CDR2 SVGEGT. CDR3 length: 13 amino acids.

Frequency places this clonotype as large. The J gene is TRBJ2-4, the V gene TRBV4-2; absent DNA, TCRdb's TRBD2 call cannot be checked. Germline V CDR1 and CDR2: LGHNA, YNFKEQ. The CDR3 consists of 16 residues. This CDR3 is CASSQVAGGVGNIQYF.

By frequency, this clonotype registers medium-sized. The J gene is TRBJ1-1, the V gene TRBV6-5. Germline-derived CDR1 and CDR2 are MNHEY and SVGAGI. The CDR3 sequence is 13 residues long. The CDR3 region is CASSPYMGTEAFF.

This clonotype counts as large by frequency. This chain links TRBV6-5 with TRBJ2-2; TCRdb proposes TRBD1, but this gene call is untestable without DNA. Germline loops: CDR1 MNHEY, CDR2 SVGAGI. This CDR3 is 14 amino acids long. The CDR3 protein is CASSPDRETGELFF.

By frequency, this clonotype registers medium-sized. The gene calls are TRBV7-8 and TRBJ1-5. The CDR3 has 16 amino acids. The germline CDR1 and CDR2 sequences are SGHVS and FQNEAQ. The CDR3 loop is CASSLSARRTNQPQHF.

This clonotype is labeled medium-sized based on frequency. Here the CDR3 reads CASSFTGAGYGYTF. This chain connects TRBV11-2 to TRBJ1-2; TCRdb's assignment of TRBD1 cannot be checked, as there is no DNA. CDR1 is SGHAT, CDR2 FQNNGV, per germline. This CDR3 spans 14 amino acids.

By frequency, this clonotype registers medium-sized (0.01 to 0.1%). This chain connects TRBV6-2 or TRBV6-3 to TRBJ2-5; no DNA is available, so the TRBD2 call from TCRdb remains unchecked. The CDR3 length is 17 residues. CDR1 is MNHEY and CDR2 is SVGEGT in the germline V gene. The CDR3: CASSYVAGSPYQETQYF.

By frequency, this clonotype is medium-sized. V gene TRBV7-2 combines with J gene TRBJ2-5. Germline-derived CDR1 and CDR2 are SGHTA and FQGNSA. The CDR3 is 12 amino acids. The CDR3 sequence: CASSPVPETQYF.

According to its frequency, this clonotype is medium-sized. The rearrangement links TRBV20-1 to TRBJ2-1; TCRdb reports TRBD2, a call that lacks DNA to check it against. Germline V gene lookup returns CDR1 DFQATT and CDR2 SNEGSKA (reference sequence). The CDR3 is 14 amino acids. The CDR3: CSAPKGGNYNEQFF.

This clonotype counts as large (0.1 to 1%) by frequency. The chain uses TRBV7-2 and TRBJ2-7; TCRdb's D call, TRBD2, is unchecked because there is no DNA. The CDR3 has 15 amino acids. Germline V CDR1 and CDR2: SGHTA, FQGNSA. The CDR3 protein is CASSLTSGDLYEQYF.

This clonotype is labeled medium-sized (0.01 to 0.1%) based on frequency. CDR3 sequence reads: CASVAESSYEQYF. The chain recombines TRBV7-2 with TRBJ2-7. Looked up from germline, CDR1 is SGHTA and CDR2 is FQGNSA. The CDR3 runs 13 residues.

By frequency, this clonotype is medium-sized. The rearrangement uses TRBV6-5 and TRBJ2-7; TCRdb gives TRBD1 as the D gene, but with no DNA this cannot be confirmed. Germline V CDR1 and CDR2: MNHEY, SVGAGI. CDR3 length: 13 residues. The CDR3 loop is CASSSTGTYEQYF.